These 14 T cell receptor beta chains came from one sample sequenced in a study of cytomegalovirus exposure and HLA in healthy donors. In the PCR, 60 Vbeta and 13 Jbeta primers were used. TCRdb keeps only in-frame clones here, not all; method: immunoSEQ multiplex PCR. The repertoire holds fewer than 110,000 clones, with about 80% as singletons. The sequencing sample was made of PBMCs. Receptor source: a middle-aged man in good health and CMV-seronegative.

The rearrangement joins TRBV5-8 to TRBJ1-2, with TRBD1 identical over 10 bases. The V gene's germline CDR1 is SGHTS and CDR2 YDEGEE. The V segment lost 0 bases and the J segment 4 bases; nucleotides outside the gene matches: 3. The CDR3 contains 15 residues. The CDR3 sequence: CASSLGQGAGYGYTF. The CDR3 nucleotides read TGTGCCAGCAGCTTGGGACAGGGGGCAGGCTATGGCTACACCTTC.

CDR3 sequence (DNA): TGTGCCAGCAGTTTAAAAGCGGAGGGACAGCCCCAGCATTTT. Translated, it gives CASSLKAEGQPQHF. The chain couples TRBV28 to TRBJ1-5; no clear D. V was shortened by 2 bases and J by 7 bases, with 12 bases between the two germline ends. In germline, CDR1 is MDHEN, CDR2 SYDVKM. The CDR3 is made up of 14 amino acids.

In its sample, this clone was seen a few times. The chain joins TRBV4-3 to TRBJ1-5, with a possible D match to TRBD1 (6 bases). V was trimmed by 4 bases and J by 1 base, leaving 11 bases between them. Germline V gene sequence: CDR1 LGHNA, CDR2 YSLEER. The CDR3 covers 15 residues. The CDR3 region is CASSPQGLSNQPQHF. Here the CDR3 DNA reads TGCGCCAGCAGCCCGCAGGGGCTGAGCAATCAGCCCCAGCATTTT.

This clone has only one observation. The rearrangement links TRBV6-6 to TRBJ2-2, with no clear D. Germline CDR1 is MNHNY and CDR2 is SVGAGI (reference sequence). Trimming removed 5 bases at V and 1 base at J, with 14 bases between. This CDR3 region has 16 residues. The CDR3 is CASSPQAPLNTGELFF. The DNA for the CDR3 is TGTGCCAGCAGTCCACAAGCGCCTTTGAACACCGGGGAGCTGTTTTTT.

This clone was picked up a small number of times. This chain links TRBV5-4 with TRBJ2-3; possibly TRBD2 for D (6 bases). The V end lost 0 bases, the J end lost 1 base, and 9 bases lay between the germline ends. From germline, CDR1 is SGHNT and CDR2 YYREEE (reference sequence). This CDR3 region has 15 residues. CDR3 amino acids: CASSLDAGRTDTQYF. The CDR3 bases are TGTGCCAGCAGCTTGGATGCGGGACGCACAGATACGCAGTATTTT.

The rearrangement links TRBV5-1 to TRBJ2-5, with a tentative D call TRBD2 (6 bases). The V and J ends lost 2 bases and 5 bases respectively, with 10 bases between them. Germline V lookup: CDR1 SGHRS, CDR2 YFSETQ. The CDR3 totals 13 residues. The CDR3 DNA is TGCGCCAGCAGCTTTGGGGGGTTCGAGACCCAGTACTTC. Protein: CASSFGGFETQYF.

The chain carries TRBV19 and TRBJ2-6; 7 bases line up with TRBD1. CDR1 is LNHDA and CDR2 is SQIVND in the germline V gene (reference sequence). V gave up 3 bases and J gave up 0 bases; unmatched junction bases: 5. This CDR3 is 17 amino acids long. CDR3 sequence reads: CASSIDGTVSGANVLTF. As DNA, the CDR3 is TGTGCCAGTAGTATTGACGGGACAGTCTCTGGGGCCAACGTCCTGACTTTC.

The chain couples TRBV19 to TRBJ1-5; 9 bases fit TRBD1. The CDR3 sequence is 14 residues long. J gave up 5 bases and V 4 bases, and 3 bases lay outside the gene matches. Germline V gene lookup returns CDR1 LNHDA and CDR2 SQIVND (reference sequence). The CDR3 region is CASSKTGGDQPQHF. The CDR3 coding sequence is TGTGCCAGTAGTAAGACAGGGGGGGATCAGCCCCAGCATTTT.

The rearrangement joins TRBV6-1 to TRBJ2-1, with 11 bases that match TRBD1. In germline, CDR1 is MNHNS, CDR2 SASEGT. The CDR3 is 14 amino acids. The V and J ends lost 6 bases and 5 bases, in that order; junction bases with no gene match: 3. The CDR3, as DNA: TGTGCCAGCAGACGGGACAGGGGGAACAATGAGCAGTTCTTC. It specifies CASRRDRGNNEQFF.

The genes are TRBV6-5 and TRBJ1-2; D gene uncertain. The CDR3 covers 14 residues. Trimming cost V 7 bases and J 0 bases, with 12 bases left between them. The germline V gene encodes CDR1 MNHEY and CDR2 SVGAGI. The CDR3 DNA reads as TGTGCCAGCACCGGCGGATATCCTAACTATGGCTACACCTTC. This translates into CASTGGYPNYGYTF.

With regard to this clone: This sample also contains other DNA sequences that code for the same CDR3. The rearrangement uses TRBV5-1 and TRBJ1-1, with 7 bases lining up with TRBD1. CDR3 length equals 14 residues. The trim removed 4 bases at V and 4 bases at J, leaving 7 bases unmatched. CDR1 is SGHRS, CDR2 YFSETQ, per germline. The CDR3 coding sequence is TGCGCCAGCAGCGAAAATCCAGGGGGCACTGAAGCTTTCTTT. This translates into CASSENPGGTEAFF. The full variable domain, with the rest looked up from reference TRBV5-1 and TRBJ1-1, is KAGVTQTPRYLIKTRGQQVTLSCSPISGHRSVSWYQQTPGQGLQFLFEYFSETQRNKGNFPGRFSGRQFSNSRSEMNVSTLELGDSALYLCASSENPGGTEAFFGQGTRLTVV.

The chain links TRBV5-1 to TRBJ2-2, with a possible D match to TRBD1 (6 bases). V gave up 3 bases and J gave up 6 bases, with 12 bases separating them. Looked up from germline, CDR1 is SGHRS and CDR2 is YFSETQ. The CDR3 length is 14 residues. The CDR3 DNA is TGCGCCAGCAGCTGGCACCGACAGGCCGGGGAGCTGTTTTTT. It is translated as CASSWHRQAGELFF. Full variable domain (missing parts from reference TRBV5-1 and TRBJ2-2): KAGVTQTPRYLIKTRGQQVTLSCSPISGHRSVSWYQQTPGQGLQFLFEYFSETQRNKGNFPGRFSGRQFSNSRSEMNVSTLELGDSALYLCASSWHRQAGELFFGEGSRLTVL.

CDR3 sequence reads: CASSSILGGLPNRLSTDTQYF. CDR3 nucleotide sequence: TGCGCCAGCAGCAGTATACTCGGGGGGCTTCCGAACCGTCTTAGCACAGATACGCAGTATTTT. The chain couples TRBV5-1 to TRBJ2-3; D possibly corresponds to TRBD2 (7 bases). The length of the CDR3 is 21 residues. V was pared by 4 bases and J by 0 bases, with 30 bases between. Germline loops: CDR1 SGHRS, CDR2 YFSETQ.

This sequence joins TRBV7-3 and TRBJ2-1, with 11 positions matching TRBD2. CDR3 size: 16 residues. The junction had 6 bases not matched to a gene; V was cut back by 4 bases and J by 4 bases. Germline CDR1 reads SGHTA; CDR2 reads FQGTGA. The CDR3 loop is CASSSRLAGHYNEQFF. The CDR3 nucleotides read TGTGCCAGCAGCTCAAGACTAGCGGGGCATTACAATGAGCAGTTCTTC.